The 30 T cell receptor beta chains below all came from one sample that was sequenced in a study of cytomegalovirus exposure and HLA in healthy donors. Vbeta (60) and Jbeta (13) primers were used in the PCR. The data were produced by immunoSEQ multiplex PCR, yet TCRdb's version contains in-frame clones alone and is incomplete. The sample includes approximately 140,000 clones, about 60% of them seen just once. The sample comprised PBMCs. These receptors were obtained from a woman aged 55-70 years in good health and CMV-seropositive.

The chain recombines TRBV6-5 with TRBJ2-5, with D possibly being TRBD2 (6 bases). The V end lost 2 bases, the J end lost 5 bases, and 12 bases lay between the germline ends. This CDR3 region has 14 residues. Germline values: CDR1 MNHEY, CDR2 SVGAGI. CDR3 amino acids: CASSYELAAETQYF. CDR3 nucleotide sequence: TGTGCCAGCAGTTACGAACTAGCAGCGGAGACCCAGTACTTC.

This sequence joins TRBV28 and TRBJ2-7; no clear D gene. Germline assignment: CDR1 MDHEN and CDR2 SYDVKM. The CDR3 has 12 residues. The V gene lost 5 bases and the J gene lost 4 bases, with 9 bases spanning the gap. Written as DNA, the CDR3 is TGTGCCAGCAGTGTGACTCTTTACGAGCAGTACTTC. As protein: CASSVTLYEQYF.

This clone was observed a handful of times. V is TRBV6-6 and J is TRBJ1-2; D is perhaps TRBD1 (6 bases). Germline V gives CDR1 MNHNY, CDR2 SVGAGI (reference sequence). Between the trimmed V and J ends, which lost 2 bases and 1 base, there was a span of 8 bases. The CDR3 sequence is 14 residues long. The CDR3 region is CASSYVRGNYGYTF. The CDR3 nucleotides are TGTGCCAGCAGTTACGTCAGGGGTAACTATGGCTACACCTTC.

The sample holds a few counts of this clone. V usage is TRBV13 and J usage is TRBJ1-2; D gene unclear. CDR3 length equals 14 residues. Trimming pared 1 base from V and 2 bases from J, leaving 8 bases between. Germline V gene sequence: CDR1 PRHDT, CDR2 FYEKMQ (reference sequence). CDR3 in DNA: TGTGCCAGCAGCTTAGTTTCGGGGAACTATGGCTACACCTTC. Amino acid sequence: CASSLVSGNYGYTF.

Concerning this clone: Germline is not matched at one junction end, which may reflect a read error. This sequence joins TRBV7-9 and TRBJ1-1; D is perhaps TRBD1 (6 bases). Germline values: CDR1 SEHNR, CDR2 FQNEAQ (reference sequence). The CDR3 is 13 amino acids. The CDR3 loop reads CASSWTVNTEDFF. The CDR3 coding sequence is TGTGCCAGCAGCTGGACAGTGAACACTGAAGATTTCTTT.

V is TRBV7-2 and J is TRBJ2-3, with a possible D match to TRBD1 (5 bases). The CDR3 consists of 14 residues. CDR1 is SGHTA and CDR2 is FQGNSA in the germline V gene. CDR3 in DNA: TGTGCTACCATGTGGGGCCACGGCACAGATACGCAGTATTTT. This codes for CATMWGHGTDTQYF.

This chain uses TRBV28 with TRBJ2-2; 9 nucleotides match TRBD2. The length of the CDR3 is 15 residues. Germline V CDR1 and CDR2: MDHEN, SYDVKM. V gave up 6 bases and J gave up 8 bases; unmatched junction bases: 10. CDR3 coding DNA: TGTGCCAGCAGAACTAGCGGGCCGGACCGAGGGGAGCTGTTTTTT. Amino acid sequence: CASRTSGPDRGELFF. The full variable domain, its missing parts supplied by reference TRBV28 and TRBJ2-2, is DVKVTQSSRYLVKRTGEKVFLECVQDMDHENMFWYRQDPGLGLRLIYFSYDVKMKEKGDIPEGYSVSREKKERFSLILESASTNQTSMYLCASRTSGPDRGELFFGEGSRLTVL.

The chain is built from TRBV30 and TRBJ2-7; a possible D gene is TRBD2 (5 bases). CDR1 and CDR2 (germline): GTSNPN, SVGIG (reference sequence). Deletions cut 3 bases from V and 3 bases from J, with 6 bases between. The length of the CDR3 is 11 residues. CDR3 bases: TGTGCCTGGAGCGGGGACTACGAGCAGTACTTC. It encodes CAWSGDYEQYF. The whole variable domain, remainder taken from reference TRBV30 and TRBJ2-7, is SQTIHQWPATLVQPVGSPLSLECTVEGTSNPNLYWYRQAAGRGLQLLFYSVGIGQISSEVPQNLSASRPQDRQFILSSKKLLLSDSGFYLCAWSGDYEQYFGPGTRLTVT.

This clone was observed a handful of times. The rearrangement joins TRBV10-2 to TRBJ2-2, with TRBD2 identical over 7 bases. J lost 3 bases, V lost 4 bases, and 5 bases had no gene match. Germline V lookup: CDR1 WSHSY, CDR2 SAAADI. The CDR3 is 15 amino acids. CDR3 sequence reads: CASSGRGVDTGELFF. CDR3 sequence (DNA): TGCGCCAGCAGTGGTCGGGGGGTGGACACCGGGGAGCTGTTTTTT.

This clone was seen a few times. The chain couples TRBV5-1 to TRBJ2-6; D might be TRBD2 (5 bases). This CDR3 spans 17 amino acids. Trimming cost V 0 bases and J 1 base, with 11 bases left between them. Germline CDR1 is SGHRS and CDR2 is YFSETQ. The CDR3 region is CASSLGHRGSGANVLTF. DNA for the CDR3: TGCGCCAGCAGCTTGGGGCACAGAGGGTCTGGGGCCAACGTCCTGACTTTC.

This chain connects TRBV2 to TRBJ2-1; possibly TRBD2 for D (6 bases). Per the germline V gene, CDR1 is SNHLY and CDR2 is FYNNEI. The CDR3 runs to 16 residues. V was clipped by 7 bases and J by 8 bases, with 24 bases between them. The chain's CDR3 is CASIPTRGIGRDEQFF. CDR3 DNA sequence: TGTGCCAGCATCCCCACTCGCGGGATAGGTAGGGATGAGCAGTTCTTC. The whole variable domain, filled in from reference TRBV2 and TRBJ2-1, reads EPEVTQTPSHQVTQMGQEVILRCVPISNHLYFYWYRQILGQKVEFLVSFYNNEISEKSEIFDDQFSVERPDGSNFTLKIRSTKLEDSAMYFCASIPTRGIGRDEQFFGPGTRLTVL.

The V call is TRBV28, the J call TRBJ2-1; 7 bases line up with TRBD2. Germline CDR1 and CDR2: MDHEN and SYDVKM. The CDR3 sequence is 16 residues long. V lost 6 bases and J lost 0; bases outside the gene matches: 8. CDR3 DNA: TGTGCCAGCAGCAGAAGCGGGATGGGCTCCTACAATGAGCAGTTCTTC. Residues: CASSRSGMGSYNEQFF.

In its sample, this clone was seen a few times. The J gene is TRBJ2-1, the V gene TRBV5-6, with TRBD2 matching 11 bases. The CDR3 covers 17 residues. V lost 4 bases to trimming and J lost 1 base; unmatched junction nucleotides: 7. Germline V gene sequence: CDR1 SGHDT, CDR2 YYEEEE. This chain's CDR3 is CASSMTLAGGSYNEQFF. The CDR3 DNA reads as TGTGCCAGCAGCATGACCCTAGCGGGAGGATCCTACAATGAGCAGTTCTTC.

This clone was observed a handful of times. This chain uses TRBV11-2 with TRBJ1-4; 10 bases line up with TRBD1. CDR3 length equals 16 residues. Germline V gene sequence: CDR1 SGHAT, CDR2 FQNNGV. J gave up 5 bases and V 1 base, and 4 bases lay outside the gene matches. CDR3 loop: CASSLVGTGVNEKLFF. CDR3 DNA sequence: TGTGCCAGCAGCTTAGTCGGGACAGGGGTGAATGAAAAACTGTTTTTT.

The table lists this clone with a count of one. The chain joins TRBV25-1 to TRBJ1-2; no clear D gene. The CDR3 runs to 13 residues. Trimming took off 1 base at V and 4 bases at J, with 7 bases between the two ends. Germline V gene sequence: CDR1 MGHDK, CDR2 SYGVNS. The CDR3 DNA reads TGTGCCAGCAGTGAATGGGAGAGCTATGGCTACACCTTC. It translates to CASSEWESYGYTF.

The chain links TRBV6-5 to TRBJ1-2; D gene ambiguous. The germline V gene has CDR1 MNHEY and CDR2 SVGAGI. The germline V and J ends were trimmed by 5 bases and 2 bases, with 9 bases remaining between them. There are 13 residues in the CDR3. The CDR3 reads CASSKTPNYGYTF. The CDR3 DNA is TGTGCCAGCAGTAAAACACCCAACTATGGCTACACCTTC.

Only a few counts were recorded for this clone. Written as DNA, the CDR3 is TGTGCCAGCAGCCCCCAGACAGGGTCAGGAAACACCATATATTTT. This sequence encodes CASSPQTGSGNTIYF. The rearrangement links TRBV7-6 to TRBJ1-3; 7 bases line up with TRBD1. The CDR3 contains 15 residues. Germline V CDR1 and CDR2: SGHVS, FNYEAQ. J was trimmed by 4 bases and V by 5 bases; bases with no gene match: 8.

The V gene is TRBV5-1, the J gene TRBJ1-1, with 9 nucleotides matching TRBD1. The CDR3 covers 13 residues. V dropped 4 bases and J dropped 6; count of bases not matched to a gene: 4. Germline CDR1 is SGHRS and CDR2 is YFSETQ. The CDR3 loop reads CASSRGQGPEAFF. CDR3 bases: TGCGCCAGCAGCAGGGGACAGGGCCCTGAAGCTTTCTTT.

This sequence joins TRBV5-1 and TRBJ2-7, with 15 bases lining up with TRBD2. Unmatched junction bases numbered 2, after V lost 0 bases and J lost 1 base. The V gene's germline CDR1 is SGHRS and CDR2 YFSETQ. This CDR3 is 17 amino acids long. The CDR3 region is CASSLGTSGRASYEQYF. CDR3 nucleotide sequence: TGCGCCAGCAGCTTGGGGACTAGCGGGAGGGCTTCCTACGAGCAGTACTTC.

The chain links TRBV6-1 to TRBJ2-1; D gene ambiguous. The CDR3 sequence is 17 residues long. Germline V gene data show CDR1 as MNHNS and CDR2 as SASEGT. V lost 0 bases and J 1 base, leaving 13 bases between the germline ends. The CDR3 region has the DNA TGTGCCAGCAGTGAAGCATGGCGCTTCGGGTCCTACAATGAGCAGTTCTTC. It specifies CASSEAWRFGSYNEQFF.

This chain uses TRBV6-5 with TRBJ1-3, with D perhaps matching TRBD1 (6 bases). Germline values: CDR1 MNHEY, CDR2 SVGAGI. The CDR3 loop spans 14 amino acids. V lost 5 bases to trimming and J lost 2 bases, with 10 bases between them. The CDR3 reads CASSTNRAGNTIYF. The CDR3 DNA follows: TGTGCCAGCAGTACGAACAGGGCTGGAAACACCATATATTTT.

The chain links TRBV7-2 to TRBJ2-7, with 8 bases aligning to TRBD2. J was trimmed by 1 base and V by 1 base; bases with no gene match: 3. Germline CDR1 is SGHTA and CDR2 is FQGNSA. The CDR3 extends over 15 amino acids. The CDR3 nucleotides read TGTGCCAGCAGCTTAGTGCCGGGAGGGTCCTACGAGCAGTACTTC. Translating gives CASSLVPGGSYEQYF.

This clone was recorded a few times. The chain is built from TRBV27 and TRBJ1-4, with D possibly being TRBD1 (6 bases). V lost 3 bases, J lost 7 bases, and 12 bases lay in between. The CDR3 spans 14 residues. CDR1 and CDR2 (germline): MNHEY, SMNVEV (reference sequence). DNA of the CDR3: TGTGCCAGCAGTTTGGGGGCCTTTGGTGAAAAACTGTTTTTT. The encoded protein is CASSLGAFGEKLFF.

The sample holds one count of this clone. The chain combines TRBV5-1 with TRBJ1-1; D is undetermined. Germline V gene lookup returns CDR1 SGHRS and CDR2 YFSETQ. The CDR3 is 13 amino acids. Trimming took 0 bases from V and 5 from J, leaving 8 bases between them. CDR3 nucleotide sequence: TGCGCCAGCAGCTTGGCAACAAGAACTGAAGCTTTCTTT. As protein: CASSLATRTEAFF.

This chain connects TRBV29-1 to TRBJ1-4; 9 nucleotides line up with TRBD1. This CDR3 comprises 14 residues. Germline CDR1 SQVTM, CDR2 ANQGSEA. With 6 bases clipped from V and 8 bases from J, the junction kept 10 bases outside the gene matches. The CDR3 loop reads CSVSRGQGAEKLFF. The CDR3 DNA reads TGCAGCGTGTCCCGGGGACAGGGCGCCGAAAAACTGTTTTTT.

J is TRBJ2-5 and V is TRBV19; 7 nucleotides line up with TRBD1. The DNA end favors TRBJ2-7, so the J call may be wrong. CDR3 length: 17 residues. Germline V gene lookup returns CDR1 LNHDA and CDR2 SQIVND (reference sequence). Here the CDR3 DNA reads TGTGCCAGTAGCAATGTGACAGGGACATTTGAGAAGCGCGAGCAGTACTTC. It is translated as CASSNVTGTFEKREQYF.

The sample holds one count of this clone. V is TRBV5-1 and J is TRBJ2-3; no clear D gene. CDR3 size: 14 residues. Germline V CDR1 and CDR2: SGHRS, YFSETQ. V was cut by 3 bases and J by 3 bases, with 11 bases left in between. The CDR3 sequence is CASSSTTRTDTQYF. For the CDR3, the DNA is TGCGCCAGCAGCTCCACGACACGGACAGATACGCAGTATTTT.

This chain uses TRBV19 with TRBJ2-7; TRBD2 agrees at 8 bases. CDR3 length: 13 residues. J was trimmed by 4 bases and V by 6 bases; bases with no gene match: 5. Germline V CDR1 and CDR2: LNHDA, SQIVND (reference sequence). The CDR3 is CASRPTSEYEQYF. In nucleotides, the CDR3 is TGTGCCAGTAGGCCGACTAGCGAGTACGAGCAGTACTTC.

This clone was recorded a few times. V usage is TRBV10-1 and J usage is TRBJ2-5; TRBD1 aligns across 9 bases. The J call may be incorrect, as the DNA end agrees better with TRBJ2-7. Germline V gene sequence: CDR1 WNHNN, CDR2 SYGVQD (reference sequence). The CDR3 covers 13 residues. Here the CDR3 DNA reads TGCGCCAGCCCCACGGGACAGGGATACGAGCAGTACTTC. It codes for CASPTGQGYEQYF.

CDR3 bases: TGTGCCAGCAGTGTAAGGGACAAGAGAACCGGGGAGCTGTTTTTT. It encodes CASSVRDKRTGELFF. The V and J genes are TRBV6-1 and TRBJ2-2; perhaps TRBD1 as D (6 bases). This CDR3 is 15 amino acids long. Per germline, CDR1 MNHNS and CDR2 SASEGT. Trimming removed 4 bases at V and 5 bases at J, with 14 bases between.